The 8 T cell receptor beta chains below come from one sample, sequenced in a study of shared clonotypes between healthy human individuals (TCRdb year 2020). The library was generated by the immunoSEQ multiplex PCR assay. The table comes from immuneACCESS by way of TCRdb, which keeps in-frame sequences with V and J called. Part of the clones is missing from these tables; in studies checked, under half for an unresolved V gene and the rest for unknown reasons. Here the sample has 640,000 or so clones; about 78% occur a single time. About 2% of the sample comes from the top ten. Sequenced: memory CD4+ T cells sorted from blood. The cell subset or site label on this specimen signifies: CD45RA-negative fraction. Receptors were obtained from a woman in her twenties or thirties in good health.

The chain combines TRBV2 with TRBJ2-7; the D is unclear. Germline V lookup: CDR1 SNHLY, CDR2 FYNNEI. V lost 0 bases and J 2 bases, leaving 11 bases between the germline ends. The CDR3 runs to 15 residues. CDR3 residues: CASSEAGGTTYEQYF. The CDR3 region has the DNA TGTGCCAGCAGTGAAGCGGGCGGAACAACCTACGAGCAGTACTTC.

The CDR3 DNA sequence: TGCGCCAGCAGCCATTCCTTCTACGCTAGCGGTAACAATGAGCAGTTCTTC. Protein product: CASSHSFYASGNNEQFF. The chain is built from TRBV4-1 and TRBJ2-1; 7 nucleotides agree with TRBD2. V dropped 3 bases and J dropped 5; count of bases not matched to a gene: 13. In germline, CDR1 is MGHRA, CDR2 YSYEKL. This CDR3 is built from 17 residues.

CDR3 DNA sequence: TGTGCCAGCAGTGAATTTATGCAGGTAGCAACTAATGAAAAACTGTTTTTT. This codes for CASSEFMQVATNEKLFF. The genes are TRBV25-1 and TRBJ1-4; no clear D. With 1 base removed from V and 0 bases from J, the gap between germline ends came to 12 bases. Looked up from germline, CDR1 is MGHDK and CDR2 is SYGVNS. This CDR3 comprises 17 residues. The variable domain in full, with the rest retrieved from reference TRBV25-1 and TRBJ1-4, is EADIYQTPRYLVIGTGKKITLECSQTMGHDKMYWYQQDPGMELHLIHYSYGVNSTEKGDLSSESTVSRIRTEHFPLTLESARPSHTSQYLCASSEFMQVATNEKLFFGSGTQLSVL.

The genes are TRBV5-1 and TRBJ2-5; TRBD2 agrees at 9 bases. CDR3 length equals 14 residues. Looked up from germline, CDR1 is SGHRS and CDR2 is YFSETQ. The V segment lost 4 bases and the J segment 7 bases; nucleotides outside the gene matches: 8. The chain's CDR3 is CASSTGLASGTQYF. Written as DNA, the CDR3 is TGCGCCAGCAGCACCGGACTAGCGTCCGGGACCCAGTACTTC.

The chain is built from TRBV7-9 and TRBJ1-4, with D maybe TRBD1 (5 bases). This CDR3 is built from 13 residues. In germline, CDR1 is SEHNR, CDR2 FQNEAQ (reference sequence). Trimming removed 3 bases from V and 8 bases from J, with 10 bases in between. The CDR3 is CASSFQGTEKLFF. Written as DNA, the CDR3 is TGTGCCAGCAGCTTTCAGGGTACAGAAAAACTGTTTTTT. Full variable domain (outside the CDR3, taken from reference TRBV7-9 and TRBJ1-4): DTGVSQNPRHKITKRGQNVTFRCDPISEHNRLYWYRQTLGQGPEFLTYFQNEAQLEKSRLLSDRFSAERPKGSFSTLEIQRTEQGDSAMYLCASSFQGTEKLFFGSGTQLSVL.

The rearrangement links TRBV18 to TRBJ2-7; either TRBD1 or TRBD2 may supply D (5 bases each). The CDR3 covers 16 residues. Germline-derived CDR1 and CDR2 are KGHSH and LQKENI. V lost 3 bases to trimming and J lost 4 bases, with 19 bases between them. CDR3 protein: CASSPYSGTGQYEQYF. The CDR3 bases are TGTGCCAGCTCACCCTACTCCGGGACGGGTCAATACGAGCAGTACTTC. Based on the CDR3 plus reference TRBV18 and TRBJ2-7, the full variable domain is NAGVMQNPRHLVRRRGQEARLRCSPMKGHSHVYWYRQLPEEGLKFMVYLQKENIIDESGMPKERFSAEFPKEGPSILRIQQVVRGDSAAYFCASSPYSGTGQYEQYFGPGTRLTVT.

This clone was picked up one time. The chain has TRBV7-9 and TRBJ1-1; TRBD1 matches 9 bases. With V trimmed by 5 bases and J by 3 bases, 7 bases remained unmatched. Germline CDR1 reads SEHNR; CDR2 reads FQNEAQ (reference sequence). The CDR3 runs 15 residues. The CDR3, as DNA: TGTGCCAGCAGCCCAGGGACAGGGAGGGACACTGAAGCTTTCTTT. This sequence encodes CASSPGTGRDTEAFF.

V gene TRBV7-3 combines with J gene TRBJ2-7; D is possibly TRBD1 (6 bases). Looked up from germline, CDR1 is SGHTA and CDR2 is FQGTGA. The CDR3 is 14 amino acids. Between the trimmed V and J ends, which lost 5 bases and 5 bases, there was a span of 16 bases. In DNA form, the CDR3 reads TGTGCCAGCAGCAAGGACAGCCTCGGGCACGAGCAGTACTTC. Its translation is CASSKDSLGHEQYF.